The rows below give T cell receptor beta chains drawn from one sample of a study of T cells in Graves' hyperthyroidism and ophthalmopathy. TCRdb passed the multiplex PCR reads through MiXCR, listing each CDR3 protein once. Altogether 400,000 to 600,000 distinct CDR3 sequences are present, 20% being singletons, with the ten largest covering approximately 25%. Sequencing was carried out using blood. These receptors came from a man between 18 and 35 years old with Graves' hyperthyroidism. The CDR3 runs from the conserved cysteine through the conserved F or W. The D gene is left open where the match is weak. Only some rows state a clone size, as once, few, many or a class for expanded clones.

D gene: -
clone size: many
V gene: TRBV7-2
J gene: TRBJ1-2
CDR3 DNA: TGTGCCAGCAGCCCGGACCAGGATAACTATGGCTACACCTTC
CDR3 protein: CASSPDQDNYGYTF

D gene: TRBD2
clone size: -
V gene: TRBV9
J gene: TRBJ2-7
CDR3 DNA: TGTGCCAGCGCTAGCGGGAGTTCCTACGAGCAGTACTTC
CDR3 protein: CASASGSSYEQYF

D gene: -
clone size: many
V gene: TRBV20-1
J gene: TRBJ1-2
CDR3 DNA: TGCAGTGCTAGAGTCCCAGGGGTCGGCGGCTACACCTTC
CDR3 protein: CSARVPGVGGYTF

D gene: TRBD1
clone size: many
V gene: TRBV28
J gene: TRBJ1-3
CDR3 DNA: TGTGCCAGCAGCCCGGACAGGGCACCTGGAAACACCATATATTTT
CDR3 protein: CASSPDRAPGNTIYF

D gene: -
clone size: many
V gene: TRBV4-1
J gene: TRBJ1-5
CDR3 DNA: TGCGCCAGCAGCCTTAATCAGGGGATTGAGAGTGGCAATCAGCCCCAGCATTTT
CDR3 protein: CASSLNQGIESGNQPQHF

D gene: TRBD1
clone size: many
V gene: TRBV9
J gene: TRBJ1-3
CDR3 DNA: TGTGCCAGCAGCGCGTCACAGGGGGCGATTGGAAACACCATATATTTT
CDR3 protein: CASSASQGAIGNTIYF

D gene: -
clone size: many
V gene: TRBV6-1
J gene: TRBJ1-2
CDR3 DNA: TGTGCCAGCAGAGGGGCAGCTCTGAGGGGCTACACCTTC
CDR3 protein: CASRGAALRGYTF

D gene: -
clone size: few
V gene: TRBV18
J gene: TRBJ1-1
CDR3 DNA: TGTGCCAGCTCACTGGGGGGCAGATTGGGCACTGAAGCTTTCTTT
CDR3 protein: CASSLGGRLGTEAFF

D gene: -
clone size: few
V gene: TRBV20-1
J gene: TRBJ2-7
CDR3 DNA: TGCAGTGCTAAAAGCGGCCCGGGCGGATCCTACGAGCAGTACTTC
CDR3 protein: CSAKSGPGGSYEQYF

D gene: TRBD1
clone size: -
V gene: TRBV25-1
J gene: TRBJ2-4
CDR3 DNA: TGTGCCAGCAGTGAGACAGGGGGCCTGGAAAGCATTCAGTACTTC
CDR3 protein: CASSETGGLESIQYF

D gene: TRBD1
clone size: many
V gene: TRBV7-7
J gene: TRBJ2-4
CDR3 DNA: TGTACCAGCAGCTTTGGGGACAGGGTTGCCAAAAACATTCAGTACTTC
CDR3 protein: CTSSFGDRVAKNIQYF

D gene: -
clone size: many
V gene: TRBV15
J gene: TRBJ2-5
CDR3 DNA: TGTGCCACCAGCAGCCGCAGGGATGAAGAGACCCAGTACTTC
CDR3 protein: CATSSRRDEETQYF

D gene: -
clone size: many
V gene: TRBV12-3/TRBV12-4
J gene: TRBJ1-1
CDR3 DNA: TGTGCCAGCAGAACCGCCGGACGGCAGAACACTGAAGCTTTCTTT
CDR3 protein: CASRTAGRQNTEAFF

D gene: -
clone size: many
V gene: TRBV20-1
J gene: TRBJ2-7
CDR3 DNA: TGCAGTGCTAGAGCGGCACCGGGGCAGTACTTC
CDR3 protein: CSARAAPGQYF

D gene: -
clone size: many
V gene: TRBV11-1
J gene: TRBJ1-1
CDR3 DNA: TGTGCCAGCAGCACAATGGGGGCCCGAAAAAGGGACACTGAAGCTTTCTTT
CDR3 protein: CASSTMGARKRDTEAFF

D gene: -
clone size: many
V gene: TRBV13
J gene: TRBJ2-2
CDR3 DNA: TGTGCCAGCAGCGCCCATTCCGCGAACACCGGGGAGCTGTTTTTT
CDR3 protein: CASSAHSANTGELFF

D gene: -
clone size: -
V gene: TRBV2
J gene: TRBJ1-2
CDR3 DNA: TGTGCCAGCAGTGAAGTACGGGGGGGGTATGGCTACGCCTTC
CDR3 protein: CASSEVRGGYGYAF

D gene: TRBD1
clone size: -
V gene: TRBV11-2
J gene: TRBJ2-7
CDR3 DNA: TGTGCCAGCAGCTTAAGAACGGGACAGGGGGTTGAGCAGTACTTC
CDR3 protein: CASSLRTGQGVEQYF

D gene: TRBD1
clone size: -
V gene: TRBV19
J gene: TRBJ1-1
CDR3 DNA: TGTGCCAGTAGTCCAGGGACAGGGCTGAACACTGAAGCTTGCTTT
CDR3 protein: CASSPGTGLNTEACF

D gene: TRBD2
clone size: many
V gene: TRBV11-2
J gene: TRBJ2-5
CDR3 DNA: TGTGCCAGCAGCTTAGTTTCGGGCGGGGGGGCCCAGTACTTC
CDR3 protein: CASSLVSGGGAQYF

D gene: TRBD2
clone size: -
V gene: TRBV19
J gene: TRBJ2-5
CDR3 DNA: TGTGCCAGTACCCCCGACGAGACTAGCCGGGAGACCCAGTACTTC
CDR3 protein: CASTPDETSRETQYF

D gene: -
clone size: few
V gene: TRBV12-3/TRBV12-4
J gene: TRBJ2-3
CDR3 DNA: TGTGCCAGCAGTCCCCAGGGGACCCCGCAGTATTTT
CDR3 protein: CASSPQGTPQYF

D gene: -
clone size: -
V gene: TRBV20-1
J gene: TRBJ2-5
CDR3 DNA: TGCAGTGCTAGAGATTTAGGTGGAGAGACCCAGTACTTC
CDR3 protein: CSARDLGGETQYF

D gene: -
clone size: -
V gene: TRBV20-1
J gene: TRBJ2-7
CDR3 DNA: TGCAGTGGAAGGCGGGCGCGAACCTACGAGCAGTACTTC
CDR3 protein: CSGRRARTYEQYF

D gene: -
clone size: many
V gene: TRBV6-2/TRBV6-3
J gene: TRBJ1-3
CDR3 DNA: TGTGCCAGCACCCAAAGAAACACCATATATTTT
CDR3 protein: CASTQRNTIYF

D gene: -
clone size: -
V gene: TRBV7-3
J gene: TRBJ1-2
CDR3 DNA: TGTGCCAGCAGCTTAGGCAGGGCTGGCTATGGCTACACCTTC
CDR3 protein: CASSLGRAGYGYTF

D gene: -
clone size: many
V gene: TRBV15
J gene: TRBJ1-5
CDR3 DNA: TGTGCCACCAGCAGAGACAGGGTCGAGAATCAGCCCCAGCATTTT
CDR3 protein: CATSRDRVENQPQHF

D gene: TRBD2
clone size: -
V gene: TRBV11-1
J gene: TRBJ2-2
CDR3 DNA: TGTGCCAGCAGCTTAGCCTGGAAGTTAGCGGGGGCTGCGAACACCGGGGAGCTGTTTTTT
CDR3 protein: CASSLAWKLAGAANTGELFF

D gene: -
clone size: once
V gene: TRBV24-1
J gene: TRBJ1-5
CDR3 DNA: TGTGCCACCAGTGACATTGGACGGAATCAGCCCCAGCATTTT
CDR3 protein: CATSDIGRNQPQHF

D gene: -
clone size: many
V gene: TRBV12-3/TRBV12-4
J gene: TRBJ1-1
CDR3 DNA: TGTGCCACCAAAGGGGTCGGGAACACTGAAGCTTTCTTT
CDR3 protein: CATKGVGNTEAFF

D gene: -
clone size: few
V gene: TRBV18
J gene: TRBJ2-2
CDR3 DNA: TGTGCCAGCTCACCACGCGGAGGGTTCGACACCGGGGAGCTGTTTTTT
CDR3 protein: CASSPRGGFDTGELFF

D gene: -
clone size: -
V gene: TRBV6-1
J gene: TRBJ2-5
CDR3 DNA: TGTGCCCACAGGCGGGACCTCCAAGAGACCCAGTACTTC
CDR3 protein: CAHRRDLQETQYF